A single sample gave rise to the 21 T cell receptor beta chains below, sequenced in a study of cytomegalovirus exposure and HLA in healthy donors. The primer mix had 60 Vbeta and 13 Jbeta primers. Here immunoSEQ multiplex PCR was the method, and the copy in TCRdb shows in-frame clones only, minus some. The sample shows about 42,000 clones, and about 1.2% sits with its ten largest clones. Sequencing was performed on PBMCs. These receptors all come from a young man in good health and CMV-seronegative.

The chain joins TRBV28 to TRBJ1-1; 9 nucleotides line up with TRBD1. The CDR3 runs 12 residues. Germline V gene lookup returns CDR1 MDHEN and CDR2 SYDVKM. Trimming took 3 bases from V and 11 from J; bases not matched to a gene: 4. CDR3 amino acids: CASSFRGTGAFF. The DNA of the CDR3 is TGTGCCAGCAGTTTCCGTGGGACAGGGGCTTTCTTT.

On this clone itself: This sample includes further DNA sequences coding for the same CDR3. The rearrangement uses TRBV18 and TRBJ1-2, with a weak D call TRBD1 (6 bases). V lost 4 bases, J lost 6 bases, and 21 bases lay in between. This CDR3 contains 16 residues. Germline CDR1 and CDR2: KGHSH and LQKENI. DNA of the CDR3: TGTGCCAGCTCACTCTTCACCTTGCAACAGGGTGATGGCTACACCTTC. It codes for CASSLFTLQQGDGYTF.

This chain uses TRBV6-1 with TRBJ2-4; D is uncertain. V was trimmed by 1 base and J by 5 bases, leaving 6 bases between them. CDR3 length: 13 residues. Germline V lookup: CDR1 MNHNS, CDR2 SASEGT. CDR3 nucleotides: TGTGCCAGCAGTGAAGTGTGGCAAAACATTCAGTACTTC. Encoded protein: CASSEVWQNIQYF.

This chain links TRBV10-2 with TRBJ1-5; TRBD1 agrees at 9 bases. There are 17 residues in the CDR3. CDR1 is WSHSY, CDR2 SAAADI, per germline. V was clipped by 2 bases and J by 7 bases; unmatched bases: 12. This chain's CDR3 is CASSEDNDRGAGQPQHF. In DNA form, the CDR3 reads TGCGCCAGCAGTGAGGATAATGACAGGGGGGCGGGACAGCCCCAGCATTTT.

The gene calls are TRBV5-1 and TRBJ2-2; 10 bases agree with TRBD2. The V gene's germline CDR1 is SGHRS and CDR2 YFSETQ. This CDR3 has 14 amino acids. V gave up 4 bases and J gave up 7 bases; unmatched junction bases: 4. CDR3 nucleotide sequence: TGCGCCAGCAGCACCCGGACTAGCGGCGGGGAGCTGTTTTTT. This sequence encodes CASSTRTSGGELFF.

This chain connects TRBV18 to TRBJ2-3; D gene uncertain. The CDR3 extends over 13 amino acids. The germline CDR1 and CDR2 sequences are KGHSH and LQKENI. V was cut by 3 bases and J by 0 bases, with 4 bases left in between. The CDR3 is CASSPPSTDTQYF. The CDR3 DNA reads TGTGCCAGCTCACCCCCTAGCACAGATACGCAGTATTTT.

Turning to this clone: In the same sample, other DNA sequences code for this CDR3. V gene TRBV7-9 combines with J gene TRBJ2-1; 9 bases are shared with TRBD2. The CDR3 is 16 amino acids. Germline V gene data show CDR1 as SEHNR and CDR2 as FQNEAQ (reference sequence). V was pared by 2 bases and J by 1 base, with 3 bases of the junction left unmatched. The DNA for the CDR3 is TGTGCCAGCAGCTTAAGCCTAGCGGGATCCTACAATGAGCAGTTCTTC. Amino acid sequence: CASSLSLAGSYNEQFF.

The chain recombines TRBV6-5 with TRBJ1-1; a possible D gene is TRBD1 (6 bases). The CDR3 runs to 13 residues. Germline V lookup: CDR1 MNHEY, CDR2 SVGAGI. V lost 7 bases and J 0 bases, leaving 9 bases between the germline ends. The CDR3 sequence is CASNQGLNTEAFF. The CDR3 DNA follows: TGTGCCAGCAATCAGGGGTTGAACACTGAAGCTTTCTTT.

The chain combines TRBV30 with TRBJ1-1; 7 bases agree with TRBD1. The J segment lost 4 bases and the V segment lost 1 base, leaving 9 bases of the junction unmatched. Germline V gene lookup returns CDR1 GTSNPN and CDR2 SVGIG (reference sequence). There are 15 residues in the CDR3. Written as DNA, the CDR3 is TGTGCCTGGAGTGACCTGACAGGGAGTCTCACTGAAGCTTTCTTT. It specifies CAWSDLTGSLTEAFF.

The DNA of the CDR3 is TGTGCCAGCAGCATTAGCGACTCCTACGAGCAGTACTTC. Its protein product is CASSISDSYEQYF. This chain joins TRBV9 and TRBJ2-5, with a weak D call TRBD2 (5 bases). The assigned J gene may be wrong: the sequence end matches TRBJ2-7 better. The germline gives CDR1 SGDLS, CDR2 YYNGEE. The length of the CDR3 is 13 residues.

The chain's CDR3 is CAWSSLYRDRGEAFF. DNA for the CDR3: TGTGCCTGGAGTTCTCTATACCGGGACAGGGGGGAAGCTTTCTTT. The rearrangement uses TRBV30 and TRBJ1-1, with TRBD1 matching 11 bases. Looked up from germline, CDR1 is GTSNPN and CDR2 is SVGIG (reference sequence). The CDR3 is 15 amino acids. The V segment lost 2 bases and the J segment 8 bases; nucleotides outside the gene matches: 10.

V and J are TRBV7-9 and TRBJ2-7; no clear D. The length of the CDR3 is 12 residues. Germline assignment: CDR1 SEHNR and CDR2 FQNEAQ (reference sequence). V was cut by 3 bases and J by 7 bases, with 10 bases left in between. This CDR3 reads CASSLTPWEQYF. CDR3 DNA sequence: TGTGCCAGCAGCTTGACACCTTGGGAGCAGTACTTC.

The rearrangement joins TRBV7-9 to TRBJ1-5, with D possibly TRBD1 on 6 matching bases. CDR1 is SEHNR, CDR2 FQNEAQ, per germline (reference sequence). CDR3 length equals 15 residues. V was trimmed by 4 bases and J by 2 bases, leaving 12 bases between them. The CDR3 DNA follows: TGTGCCAGCAGCTCCACAGGGTCGGGCAATCAGCCCCAGCATTTT. This translates into CASSSTGSGNQPQHF.

The chain is built from TRBV29-1 and TRBJ1-2; 11 bases match TRBD1. Germline lookup yields CDR1 SQVTM and CDR2 ANQGSEA. The CDR3 loop spans 14 amino acids. V was clipped by 8 bases and J by 7 bases; unmatched bases: 12. For the CDR3, the DNA is TGCAGCACCTCCGGGACAGGGGGGGTCTCTGGCTACACCTTC. Its protein is CSTSGTGGVSGYTF.

The chain carries TRBV5-1 and TRBJ1-1; 8 bases are shared with TRBD1. The CDR3 consists of 17 residues. Trimming at V came to 3 bases and at J to 0 bases, leaving 10 bases not matched to a gene. Germline V CDR1 and CDR2: SGHRS, YFSETQ. The CDR3 DNA sequence: TGCGCCAGCAGCTCCCCGGACAGGGACCCCATGAACACTGAAGCTTTCTTT. This gives the protein CASSSPDRDPMNTEAFF.

V gene TRBV25-1 combines with J gene TRBJ1-2; D remains ambiguous. This CDR3 is built from 13 residues. Germline V gene sequence: CDR1 MGHDK, CDR2 SYGVNS. V was pared by 1 base and J by 4 bases, with 7 bases between. In DNA, the CDR3 is TGTGCCAGCAGTGAATCAGGATTCTATGGCTACACCTTC. Residues: CASSESGFYGYTF.

Regarding this clone: At one end the junction does not follow the germline gene, possibly because of a read error. This chain links TRBV11-2 with TRBJ2-5, with 7 bases identical to TRBD2. Germline CDR1 reads SGHAT; CDR2 reads FQNNGV. The CDR3 contains 15 residues. The CDR3 loop reads CASSLGLAVQENQYF. As DNA, the CDR3 is TGTGCCAGCAGCTTAGGGCTAGCGGTACAAGAGAACCAGTACTTC.

The rearrangement links TRBV5-1 to TRBJ2-3; tentative D call: TRBD2 (5 bases). Germline-derived CDR1 and CDR2 are SGHRS and YFSETQ. Between the trimmed V and J ends, which lost 1 base and 3 bases, there was a span of 12 bases. CDR3 length: 15 amino acids. The CDR3 DNA follows: TGCGCCAGCAGCTTGTACGGGGAAGGGACAGATACGCAGTATTTT. It codes for CASSLYGEGTDTQYF.

V usage is TRBV6-4 and J usage is TRBJ1-1; tentatively, D is TRBD1 (5 bases). Germline V CDR1 and CDR2: MRHNA, SNTAGT. V was pared by 4 bases and J by 3 bases, with 6 bases between. The CDR3 covers 12 residues. In DNA form, the CDR3 reads TGTGCCAGCAGTGTCAGGGACACTGAAGCTTTCTTT. This encodes CASSVRDTEAFF.

The chain combines TRBV5-8 with TRBJ1-1, with D possibly TRBD1 on 6 matching bases. CDR1 and CDR2 (germline): SGHTS, YDEGEE. This CDR3 spans 15 amino acids. Trimming left V 2 bases short and J 2 bases short, with 13 bases between. CDR3 sequence reads: CASSFWTDLNTEAFF. The CDR3 bases are TGTGCCAGCAGCTTCTGGACAGACCTAAACACTGAAGCTTTCTTT.

The chain couples TRBV19 to TRBJ2-7, with 7 bases that match TRBD2. The V gene end was trimmed by 3 bases and the J gene end by 3 bases; junction bases not matched to a gene: 8. Germline-derived CDR1 and CDR2 are LNHDA and SQIVND (reference sequence). This CDR3 spans 15 amino acids. CDR3 nucleotides: TGTGCCAGTAGTATCCGTCCGGGCGGGAGCTACGAGCAGTACTTC. Protein: CASSIRPGGSYEQYF.